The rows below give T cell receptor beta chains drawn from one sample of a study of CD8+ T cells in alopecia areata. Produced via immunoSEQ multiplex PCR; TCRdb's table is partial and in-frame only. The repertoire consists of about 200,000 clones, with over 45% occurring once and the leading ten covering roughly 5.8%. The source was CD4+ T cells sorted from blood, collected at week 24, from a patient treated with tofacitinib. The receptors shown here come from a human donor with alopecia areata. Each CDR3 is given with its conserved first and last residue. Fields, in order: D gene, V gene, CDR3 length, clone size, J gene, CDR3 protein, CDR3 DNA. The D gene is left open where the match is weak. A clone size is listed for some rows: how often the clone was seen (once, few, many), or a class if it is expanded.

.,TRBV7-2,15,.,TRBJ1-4,CASSLGSRRNEKLFF,TGTGCCAGCAGCCTGGGGTCAAGGAGAAATGAAAAACTGTTTTTT
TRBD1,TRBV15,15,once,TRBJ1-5,CATSRGGRGLQPQHF,TGTGCCACCAGCAGAGGGGGCAGGGGGCTTCAGCCCCAGCATTTT
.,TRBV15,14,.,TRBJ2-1,CATSRDPGLDEQFF,TGTGCCACCAGCAGAGATCCAGGGTTGGATGAGCAGTTCTTC
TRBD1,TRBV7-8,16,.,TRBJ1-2,CASSPDRGQANYGYTF,TGTGCCAGCAGCCCAGACAGGGGACAAGCTAACTATGGCTACACCTTC
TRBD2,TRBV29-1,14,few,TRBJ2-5,CSVDFGGSAETQYF,TGCAGCGTTGATTTCGGGGGGTCGGCCGAGACCCAGTACTTC
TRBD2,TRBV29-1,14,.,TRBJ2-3,CSVGAGGRTDTQYF,TGCAGCGTTGGGGCGGGAGGCCGCACAGATACGCAGTATTTT
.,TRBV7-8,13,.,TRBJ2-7,CASSLDREDEQYF,TGTGCCAGCAGCTTAGACAGGGAGGATGAGCAGTACTTC
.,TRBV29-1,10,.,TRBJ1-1,CSVQGPEAFF,TGCAGCGTGCAGGGGCCTGAAGCTTTCTTT
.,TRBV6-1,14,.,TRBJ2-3,CASRSRVGTDTQYF,TGTGCCAGCAGGTCCCGAGTAGGCACAGATACGCAGTATTTT
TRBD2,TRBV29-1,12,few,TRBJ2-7,CSVREGTYEQYF,TGCAGCGTCCGGGAGGGGACCTACGAGCAGTACTTC
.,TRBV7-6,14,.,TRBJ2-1,CASSLSGTVYEQFF,TGTGCCAGCAGCCTCTCCGGGACTGTCTATGAGCAGTTCTTC
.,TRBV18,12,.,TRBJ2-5,CASSPGAETQYF,TGTGCCAGCTCACCAGGCGCAGAGACCCAGTACTTC
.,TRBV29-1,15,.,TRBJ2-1,CSVVPQVGTYNEQFF,TGCAGCGTTGTACCGCAGGTGGGGACCTACAATGAGCAGTTCTTC
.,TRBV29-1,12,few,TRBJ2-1,CSVGGEYNEQFF,TGCAGCGTCGGGGGCGAATACAATGAGCAGTTCTTC
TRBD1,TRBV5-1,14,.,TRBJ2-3,CASSPQGGTDTQYF,TGCGCCAGCAGCCCACAGGGGGGCACAGATACGCAGTATTTT
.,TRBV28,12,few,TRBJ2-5,CASSLVEETQYF,TGTGCCAGCAGTTTAGTGGAAGAGACCCAGTACTTC
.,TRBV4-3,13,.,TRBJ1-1,CASSQDIRSEAFF,TGCGCCAGCAGCCAAGATATCAGGAGTGAAGCTTTCTTT
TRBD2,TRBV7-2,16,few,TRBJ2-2,CASSLERLAGTGELFF,TGTGCCAGCAGCTTAGAGCGCCTAGCGGGAACCGGGGAGCTGTTTTTT